This is a list of T cell receptor beta chains from one sample in a study of blood T cells in healthy people across ages. TCRdb fed the 5' RACE reads into MiXCR, producing one record per CDR3 protein. The profile shows about 670,000 distinct CDR3 sequences, 40% to 50% of them singletons. The source material was blood. The receptors here all came from a man older than 75 in good health. Both conserved end residues are part of each CDR3. A D gene is named only where the DNA matches it firmly. The size entry is marked missing in some rows and otherwise reads once, few, many or a size class.

j_gene | v_gene | abundance | d_gene | CDR3aa | CDR3nt
TRBJ2-7 | TRBV20-1 | . | TRBD2 | CSAPLAGERYEQYF | TGCAGTGCTCCTCTAGCGGGAGAAAGGTACGAGCAGTACTTC
TRBJ1-1 | TRBV7-8 | . | . | CASSPHGPLPLTNTEAFF | TGTGCCAGCAGCCCCCACGGTCCCCTCCCTCTGACGAACACTGAAGCTTTCTTT
TRBJ2-3 | TRBV7-2 | . | TRBD2 | CASSHGDYSADTQYF | TGTGCCAGCAGCCACGGGGACTATTCGGCAGATACGCAGTATTTT
TRBJ1-3 | TRBV18 | once | . | CASSPGQISGNTIYF | TGTGCCAGCTCACCTGGACAAATCTCTGGAAACACCATATATTTT
TRBJ2-3 | TRBV20-1 | . | TRBD2 | CSAGTSGRNTDTQYF | TGCAGTGCTGGGACTAGCGGGCGAAACACAGATACGCAGTATTTT
TRBJ2-7 | TRBV20-1 | few | . | CSASSLYEQYF | TGCAGTGCTAGTTCCTTGTACGAGCAGTACTTC
TRBJ2-3 | TRBV7-2 | . | . | CASRVEAGGTDTQYF | TGTGCCAGCAGGGTAGAGGCAGGAGGCACAGATACGCAGTATTTT
TRBJ2-5 | TRBV28 | many | TRBD2 | CASSLGGLDQETQYF | TGTGCCAGCAGTTTGGGGGGACTAGACCAAGAGACCCAGTACTTC
TRBJ2-3 | TRBV6-2/TRBV6-3 | once | TRBD2 | CASIGTSGGRTDTQYF | TGTGCCAGCATTGGGACTAGCGGGGGTCGCACAGATACGCAGTATTTT
TRBJ1-2 | TRBV5-1 | few | . | CASSLASYGYTF | TGCGCCAGCAGCTTGGCCAGTTATGGCTACACCTTC
TRBJ2-1 | TRBV11-3 | . | . | CASSLGGPNGEQFF | TGTGCCAGCAGCTTAGGCGGACCTAATGGTGAGCAGTTCTTC
TRBJ2-5 | TRBV5-1 | many | TRBD2 | CASSSLAGAEETQYF | TGCGCCAGCAGCTCTCTAGCGGGGGCAGAAGAGACCCAGTACTTC
TRBJ2-1 | TRBV20-1 | few | TRBD2 | CSAKTGLVGVNEQFF | TGCAGTGCTAAAACGGGACTAGTAGGTGTCAATGAGCAGTTCTTC
TRBJ1-1 | TRBV9 | few | TRBD1 | CASSLSDRGSTEAFF | TGTGCCAGCAGCCTATCAGACAGGGGTTCTACTGAAGCTTTCTTT
TRBJ2-7 | TRBV20-1 | few | TRBD1 | CSTGTGGEQYF | TGCAGTACCGGGACAGGGGGCGAGCAGTACTTC
TRBJ1-2 | TRBV29-1 | . | TRBD1 | CSVEGWDRNYGYTF | TGCAGCGTTGAAGGGTGGGACAGGAACTATGGCTACACCTTC
TRBJ2-1 | TRBV7-2 | once | TRBD2 | CASSPPGLASNNEQFF | TGTGCCAGCAGCCCTCCGGGACTAGCGAGCAACAATGAGCAGTTCTTC
TRBJ2-7 | TRBV3-1 | . | . | CASSQVLFRGYEQYF | TGTGCCAGCAGCCAAGTTCTGTTCAGGGGCTACGAGCAGTACTTC
TRBJ2-7 | TRBV4-1 | . | . | CASSLDWGETYEQYF | TGCGCCAGCAGCCTAGATTGGGGGGAGACCTACGAGCAGTACTTC
TRBJ2-5 | TRBV5-1 | . | . | CASSLGVVGSSTQGTQYF | TGCGCCAGCAGCTTGGGAGTTGTGGGTAGCAGTACCCAAGGGACCCAGTACTTC
TRBJ2-5 | TRBV18 | few | . | CASSPRGSLKETQYF | TGTGCCAGCTCACCACGGGGGAGCCTGAAAGAGACCCAGTACTTC
TRBJ2-3 | TRBV7-9 | few | . | CASSPDPSDTQYF | TGTGCCAGCAGCCCGGACCCCTCAGATACGCAGTATTTT
TRBJ2-5 | TRBV6-6 | . | . | CASSDPPRGETQYF | TGTGCCAGCAGTGACCCCCCTAGAGGAGAGACCCAGTACTTC
TRBJ2-5 | TRBV7-2 | many | TRBD2 | CASSRGGRFETQYF | TGTGCCAGCAGTCGGGGGGGCAGGTTCGAGACCCAGTACTTC
TRBJ2-2 | TRBV7-2 | few | . | CASRPPGLTMNTGELFF | TGTGCCAGCAGGCCTCCGGGACTGACTATGAACACCGGGGAGCTGTTTTTT
TRBJ2-1 | TRBV7-9 | once | TRBD1 | CASSLAGTGWNEQFF | TGTGCCAGCAGCTTAGCCGGGACAGGGTGGAATGAGCAGTTCTTC
TRBJ2-5 | TRBV7-2 | . | . | CASSLNRNQETQYF | TGTGCCAGCAGCTTAAACAGAAACCAAGAGACCCAGTACTTC
TRBJ2-5 | TRBV4-3 | . | . | CASSQEGVAVYNEQYF | TGCGCCAGCAGCCAAGAAGGAGTAGCGGTCTACAATGAGCAGTACTTC